This T cell receptor beta chain was found in a study of blood T cells in healthy people across ages. Background on the study: About one barcoded beta molecule was captured per two T cells (by template switching).

Sample-barcoded 5' priming and a J-beta primer mix drove a second PCR of about 6 to 12 cycles. One entry per CDR3 protein, called by TCRdb with MiXCR from the 5' RACE reads. The sample holds fewer than 950,000 distinct CDR3 sequences, 53% seen once. Study findings and constraints: Estimated diversity across one million T cells was deemed an underestimate.

This clonotype was recorded once. The antigen is not known. Sequenced: blood. The receptor was derived from a man aged 80 or over in good health.

CDR3 sequence: CSARADGTAHEQYF. CDR3 bases: TGCAGTGCTAGAGCCGACGGGACCGCGCACGAGCAGTACTTC. This chain links TRBV20-1 with TRBJ2-7; tentatively, D is TRBD1 or TRBD2 (5 bases each). This CDR3 is 14 amino acids long. The V gene lost 1 base and the J gene lost 5 bases, with 15 bases spanning the gap. Per germline, CDR1 DFQATT and CDR2 SNEGSKA (reference sequence).